One and the same sample provided the 5 T cell receptor beta chains below, sequenced in a study of identical twins. MiXCR was run by TCRdb on the 5' RACE reads, yielding one entry per CDR3 protein. This sample has 200,000 to 250,000 distinct CDR3 sequences, with roughly 7% found just once. These data were also reused for a study on yellow fever vaccine responses in identical twins.

Material for sequencing was memory (CD45RO+) T cells sorted from blood. All receptors come from a woman under 30 in good health.

There are a few counts of this clonotype. The chain couples TRBV10-3 to TRBJ2-1, with unresolved D. V lost 10 bases to trimming and J lost 4 bases, with 17 bases between them. CDR1 and CDR2 from the germline V gene are ENHRY and SYGVKD. The CDR3 spans 14 residues. The CDR3 region is CATTRASDYNEQFF. The CDR3 nucleotides read TGTGCCACCACAAGGGCTAGTGATTACAATGAGCAGTTCTTC.

This chain links TRBV28 with TRBJ2-5; 7 nucleotides line up with TRBD2. The CDR3 consists of 14 residues. With 6 bases clipped from V and 8 bases from J, the junction kept 12 bases outside the gene matches. CDR1 is MDHEN, CDR2 SYDVKM, per germline. The DNA of the CDR3 is TGTGCCAGCAGAAAAGCGGGGCTGGTTGGAACCCAGTACTTC. Translating gives CASRKAGLVGTQYF.

J is TRBJ2-2 and V is TRBV2; 11 positions agree with TRBD1. The length of the CDR3 is 14 residues. Trimming cost V 5 bases and J 7 bases; bases outside gene matches: 3. Per the germline V gene, CDR1 is SNHLY and CDR2 is FYNNEI. The CDR3 here is CASSWTGGIGELFF. CDR3 sequence (DNA): TGTGCCAGCAGTTGGACAGGGGGCATCGGGGAGCTGTTTTTT.

Only a few counts were recorded for this clonotype. The chain is built from TRBV6-5 and TRBJ2-6, with D unclear. Germline CDR1 and CDR2: MNHEY and SVGAGI. The CDR3 is 17 residues long. Trimming left V 0 bases short and J 0 bases short, with 9 bases between. The CDR3 spells CASSYSNALSGANVLTF. The CDR3 bases are TGTGCCAGCAGTTACTCGAATGCTCTCTCTGGGGCCAACGTCCTGACTTTC.

This clonotype was seen a handful of times. The chain links TRBV6-6 to TRBJ1-2, with D perhaps TRBD1 (5 bases). This CDR3 region has 13 residues. From germline, CDR1 is MNHNY and CDR2 SVGAGI (reference sequence). The V end was cut by 4 bases, the J end by 8 bases, with 14 bases between. CDR3 in amino acids: CASSFARVEGYTF. For the CDR3, the DNA is TGTGCCAGCAGTTTTGCCAGGGTGGAAGGCTACACCTTC.